This T cell receptor (beta chain) was identified during a study of persistence of HIV-infected CD4 T cells. The germline CDR1 and CDR2 sequences are SGHKS and YYEKEE (reference sequence). The CDR3 is made up of 15 amino acids. V was shortened by 0 bases and J by 9 bases, with 13 bases between the two germline ends. For this clone: The target antigen is unknown.

Anti-CD3/anti-CD28 beads served as a nonspecific positive control stimulus. Sorting of responding CD4+ T cells relied on upregulated CD40 ligand together with CD69. CD8-depleted PBMCs were stimulated 15 to 20 hours with anti-CD28/CD49d costimulation, CD40-blocking antibody and enfuvirtide. This was the immunoSEQ version 4 assay in survey mode. The assay was immunoSEQ multiplex PCR, and TCRdb's table has in-frame clones only and misses some. The repertoire holds 40,000 to 55,000 clones, with about nine tenths as singletons. The clonotype comes from an adult woman with HIV who was CMV-seropositive. The rearrangement uses TRBV5-5 and TRBJ1-6, with a weak D call TRBD1 (6 bases). The sample consisted of CD4+ T cells sorted from PBMCs after approximately 19-hour stimulation, taken from a patient who received antiretroviral therapy. The CDR3 region is CASSLGTAGVSPLHF. CDR3 nucleotides: TGTGCCAGCAGCTTGGGGACTGCAGGGGTTTCACCCCTCCACTTT.